A single T cell receptor beta chain is shown here with its context. In the study's own analysis: Reference gene primers were amplified, and this amplification served to estimate nucleated cell counts. The data were produced by immunoSEQ multiplex PCR, yet TCRdb's version contains in-frame clones alone and is incomplete. That table furnishes V, J and clone size, whereas the DNA furnished D and trimming. The sample records more than 95,000 clones, 82% being singletons. This sample is part of a study of blood T cell repertoires in COVID-19. Trimming took 1 base from V and 7 from J, leaving 8 bases between them. CDR1 LGHNT and CDR2 FRNRAP come from the germline V gene. This CDR3 has 13 residues.

This TCR derives from a man between 65 and 80 years old with active or convalescent COVID-19. The chain employs TRBV12-5 and TRBJ2-1; tentatively, D is TRBD2 (5 bases). Sequenced: peripheral blood. The CDR3 loop is CASGLGRRNEQFF. CDR3 DNA: TGTGCTAGTGGTTTGGGCAGGAGGAATGAGCAGTTCTTC.